This entry describes one TCR beta chain. Data came from immunoSEQ multiplex PCR; TCRdb stores just in-frame clones and leaves some out. The sample has 120,000 or so clones; around 84% are singletons. Everyone who took part was roughly 18 to 100 years old, and they came from 20 to 25 US areas. Either two negative PCRs, clearance, or symptom resolution qualified Cohort 3 donors as recovered. This sample is part of a study of blood T cell repertoires in COVID-19. Study overall: Whether acute or convalescent, the COVID-19 samples came from the United States, Italy and Spain. PBMCs, B-cell-depleted T cells, or T cells provided the cDNA or gDNA that made up the material.

The trim removed 1 base at V and 3 bases at J, leaving 3 bases unmatched. Germline CDR1 and CDR2: KGHSY and FQNENV. The CDR3 length is 16 residues. The chain has TRBV16 and TRBJ1-5, with 10 nucleotides matching TRBD1. Source material: PBMCs or T cells enriched from blood (not recorded which). This TCR derives from a woman under 40 who had recovered from COVID-19. The DNA for the CDR3 is TGTGCCAGCAGCCAATTGGGGACAGGGGCCAATCAGCCCCAGCATTTT. As protein: CASSQLGTGANQPQHF.